These T cell receptor beta chains were read from a single sample in a study of control samples from healthy donors and cancer patients. This table comes from immunoSEQ multiplex PCR, and its TCRdb copy is limited to in-frame clones, with some not included. This sample yields roughly 13,000 clones, of which about four fifths are seen a single time; about 8% belongs to the top ten. Material for sequencing was formalin-fixed, paraffin-embedded tissue. The receptors come from a male donor with melanoma. CDR3s include the opening cysteine and the closing phenylalanine or tryptophan. The D gene is left open where the match is weak. Size values are once, few and many counts, or a class for expanded clones, and some rows have none.

v_gene	j_gene	d_gene	abundance	CDR3nt	CDR3aa
TRBV10-3	TRBJ1-2	TRBD1	-	TGTGCCATCAGTGCGGGACAGGGGGCAATAGATGGCTACACCTTC	CAISAGQGAIDGYTF
TRBV2	TRBJ1-5	-	once	TGTGCCAGCAGTAGGGACGGAGACAATCAGCCCCAGCATTTT	CASSRDGDNQPQHF
TRBV5-1	TRBJ2-2	-	-	TGCGCCAGCAGCGGGGAAAACAGGGTACGGGCCGGGGAGCTGTTTTTT	CASSGENRVRAGELFF
TRBV4-2	TRBJ2-1	TRBD2	-	TGTGCCAGCAGCCAAGATCCCCCCCGGACTAGCGGGGGAGACAATGAGCAGTTCTTC	CASSQDPPRTSGGDNEQFF
TRBV6-2/TRBV6-3	TRBJ2-1	TRBD2	-	TGTGCCAGCAGTTTACTAGCGGGGGGGCTTCCCCCCTACAATGAGCAGTTCTTC	CASSLLAGGLPPYNEQFF
TRBV5-1	TRBJ2-7	TRBD2	-	TGCGCCAGCAGCGAATATAGCGGGGGAGGGTACGAGCAGTACTTC	CASSEYSGGGYEQYF
TRBV11-1	TRBJ2-1	-	once	TGTGCCAGCAGCTCTCCTCCCCGCGGTGAGCAGTTCTTC	CASSSPPRGEQFF
TRBV19	TRBJ1-5	TRBD1	-	TGTGCCAGTAGTATCAGGGGGTGGGAGGGACCCCAGCATTTT	CASSIRGWEGPQHF
TRBV11-2	TRBJ2-5	-	few	TGTGCCAGCAGCTTAGGGGGTTGGGGCCAAGAGACCCAGTACTTC	CASSLGGWGQETQYF
TRBV12-5	TRBJ2-3	-	few	TGTGCTAGTGGTTCGGGAGTGGATGGCCGTCGAGATACGCAGTATTTT	CASGSGVDGRRDTQYF
TRBV2	TRBJ2-7	-	few	TGTGCCAGCAGTGAAGCGCAGGCAGATGAACCCTACGAGCAGTACTTC	CASSEAQADEPYEQYF
TRBV19	TRBJ2-5	-	-	TGTGCCAGTAGTATAGTTGTCGGACAAATGGCCCAGTACTTC	CASSIVVGQMAQYF
TRBV11-2	TRBJ2-7	-	-	TGTGCCAGCAGCTTAGATTCCAAATCGGGATACGAGCAGTACTTC	CASSLDSKSGYEQYF
TRBV14	TRBJ2-7	-	-	TGTGCCAGCAGCCGCGACTTATCCTACGAGCAGTACTTC	CASSRDLSYEQYF
TRBV28	TRBJ1-4	-	-	TGTGCCAGCAGTGCTGCAGGGGCTAATGAAAAACTGTTTTTT	CASSAAGANEKLFF
TRBV18	TRBJ1-1	-	-	TGTGCCAGCTCACTTAGCAGGTTTGACACTGAAGCTTTCTTT	CASSLSRFDTEAFF
TRBV5-4	TRBJ1-1	-	once	TGTGCCAGCAGCTGGGACATTGGGAACACTGAAGCTTTCTTT	CASSWDIGNTEAFF
TRBV7-9	TRBJ1-2	-	few	TGTGCCAGCAGCCCGCGGGGGGACCTCTTTAACTATGGCTACACCTTC	CASSPRGDLFNYGYTF
TRBV3-1/TRBV3-2	TRBJ1-3	-	-	TGTGCCAGCAGCCAAGACAGGGTCGCGGGCGGAAACACCATATATTTT	CASSQDRVAGGNTIYF
TRBV5-6	TRBJ2-4	-	-	TGTGCCAGCAGCTTGATAGGTCTTAATTTGGCCAAAAACATTCAGTACTTC	CASSLIGLNLAKNIQYF
TRBV7-9	TRBJ2-1	-	-	TGTGCCAGCGGCTTCAATGAGCAGTTCTTC	CASGFNEQFF
TRBV2	TRBJ2-5	TRBD2	-	TGTGCCAGCAGTGTCGCCGCTAGCGGGGGAGAGGAGGCAACCCAAGAGACCCAGTACTTC	CASSVAASGGEEATQETQYF
TRBV30	TRBJ2-1	-	-	TGTGCCTCCCCCCTTTCCTACAATGAGCAGTTCTTC	CASPLSYNEQFF
TRBV2	TRBJ2-7	-	few	TGTGCCAGCATGAGGTACTACGAGCAGTACTTC	CASMRYYEQYF
TRBV11-2	TRBJ2-7	TRBD1	-	TGTGCCAGCAGCTTAGCAGGGACAGGGAGGTCCTACGAGCAGTACTTC	CASSLAGTGRSYEQYF
TRBV6-6	TRBJ2-5	-	-	TGTGCCAGCAGCCCCTCGGACACCCAGTACTTC	CASSPSDTQYF
TRBV7-2	TRBJ2-1	TRBD1	-	TGTGCCAGCAGCTCCGACGACAGGGTCTCGCAGTTCTTC	CASSSDDRVSQFF
TRBV5-1	TRBJ2-7	-	few	TGCGCCAGCAGCTTGCAGGGAGGACCTTCCTACGAGCAGTACTTC	CASSLQGGPSYEQYF
TRBV14	TRBJ2-1	TRBD2	-	TGTGCCAGCAGCCAAGCGGCGGGGGGGCCCAATGAGCAGTTCTTC	CASSQAAGGPNEQFF
TRBV6-7	TRBJ2-1	-	-	TGTGCCAGGACGACTCGGGAGAGTGAGCAGTTCTTC	CARTTRESEQFF
TRBV5-1	TRBJ1-3	-	-	TGCGCCAGCAGCTTCATCCCCCTCCTAAACAGGAAAGCTGGAAACACCATATATTTT	CASSFIPLLNRKAGNTIYF
TRBV7-7	TRBJ2-1	TRBD2	-	TGTGCCAGCAGCTTATCTCCTAGCGGGGTAAACAATGAGCAGTTCTTC	CASSLSPSGVNNEQFF
TRBV4-1	TRBJ1-3	-	once	TGCGCCAGCAGCCAAGACCTGTTAAACACCATATATTTT	CASSQDLLNTIYF
TRBV27	TRBJ2-1	-	once	TGTGCCAGCAGTTTTCCAAGGGGCCATGAGCAGTTCTTC	CASSFPRGHEQFF
TRBV6-5	TRBJ2-2	-	-	TGTGCCAGCAGTAGGACACAATCGAACACCGGGGAGCTGTTTTTT	CASSRTQSNTGELFF
TRBV27	TRBJ2-1	TRBD2	few	TGTGCCAGCAGTGTTGGACTAGCGGGGAGCTCCTACAATGAGCAGTTCTTC	CASSVGLAGSSYNEQFF
TRBV12-3/TRBV12-4	TRBJ1-5	-	-	TGTGCCAGCAGGGGGGCGGCTTCGGCCCAGCATTTT	CASRGAASAQHF